The following is a T cell receptor (beta chain) sequence with its context. This sample is drawn from a study of blood T cell repertoires in COVID-19. As for the study in general: The United States, Italy and Spain provided the acute and convalescent COVID-19 samples. In each case, the material was cDNA or gDNA derived from T cells, B-cell-depleted T cells, or PBMCs.

The CDR3 extends over 15 amino acids. The V gene lost 4 bases and the J gene lost 4 bases, with 15 bases spanning the gap. CDR1 SGHRS and CDR2 YFSETQ come from the germline V gene. Original processing methods: By means of reference gene primer amplification, nucleated cell counts were estimated. Assay: immunoSEQ multiplex PCR; the TCRdb copy retains only in-frame clones and omits some. The V and J calls and clone size were taken over from that table, and D and trimming were inferred from the DNA. The sample comprises approximately 250,000 clones, approximately 85% of which are singletons, and about 4% rests with the top ten.

This TCR was sampled from a man aged 50 to 60 with acute or convalescent COVID-19. The material sequenced was peripheral blood. The V call is TRBV5-1, the J call TRBJ1-3; perhaps TRBD1 as D (5 bases). The CDR3 is CASSQTGATGNTIYF. The CDR3 coding sequence is TGCGCCAGCAGCCAAACAGGTGCAACAGGAAACACCATATATTTT.